These 13 T cell receptor beta chains originate from one sample sequenced in a study of blood T cell repertoires in COVID-19. The protocol was immunoSEQ multiplex PCR, while the TCRdb copy is restricted to in-frame clones and leaves out a portion. The data contain about 63,000 clones, around 84% of them singletons. Sequenced material: peripheral blood. Every receptor here comes from a human donor in a cohort sampled during active COVID-19.

This clone was counted a few times. J is TRBJ2-7 and V is TRBV7-9; 10 positions match TRBD1. The V segment lost 5 bases and the J segment 1 base; nucleotides outside the gene matches: 5. The CDR3 has 15 amino acids. Germline CDR1 and CDR2: SEHNR and FQNEAQ (reference sequence). CDR3 protein: CASSRQGALSYEQYF. The CDR3 DNA sequence: TGTGCCAGCAGCCGACAGGGGGCCTTATCCTACGAGCAGTACTTC.

The chain carries TRBV6-2 or TRBV6-3 and TRBJ2-3; 8 nucleotides agree with TRBD2. Germline V gene data show CDR1 as MNHEY and CDR2 as SVGEGT. J gave up 4 bases and V 0 bases, and 0 bases lay outside the gene matches. The CDR3 runs 14 residues. CDR3 residues: CASSYSTSADTQYF. CDR3 in DNA: TGTGCCAGCAGTTACTCGACTAGCGCAGATACGCAGTATTTT.

This clone appeared once. The chain couples TRBV13 to TRBJ1-4, with 7 bases that match TRBD1. The CDR3 extends over 17 amino acids. Trimming cost V 4 bases and J 3 bases; bases outside gene matches: 11. In germline, CDR1 is PRHDT, CDR2 FYEKMQ (reference sequence). The CDR3 spells CASSSTGASGSNEKLFF. The CDR3 DNA follows: TGTGCCAGCAGCTCCACAGGGGCCTCGGGGTCTAATGAAAAACTGTTTTTT.

V and J are TRBV4-2 and TRBJ1-1, with 10 bases lining up with TRBD1. This CDR3 is built from 17 residues. V lost 4 bases, J lost 0 bases, and 8 bases stayed unmatched. Germline V CDR1 and CDR2: LGHNA, YNFKEQ. The DNA for the CDR3 is TGTGCCAGCAGCCCCCGGGACAGGGGTCTTGTGAACACTGAAGCTTTCTTT. Translating it yields CASSPRDRGLVNTEAFF.

The CDR3 loop is CASSLVPSLGHRGSDTQYF. CDR3 bases: TGTGCCAGCAGCTTGGTCCCCTCTTTGGGCCACAGGGGTTCAGATACGCAGTATTTT. The chain uses TRBV7-8 and TRBJ2-3; the match to TRBD1 covers 7 bases. Trimming took 3 bases from V and 4 from J; bases not matched to a gene: 19. CDR1 and CDR2 from the germline V gene are SGHVS and FQNEAQ. CDR3 length: 19 amino acids.

This rearrangement joins TRBV25-1 to TRBJ1-2; 7 bases are a match to TRBD1. There are 13 residues in the CDR3. The germline V gene encodes CDR1 MGHDK and CDR2 SYGVNS. V shed 4 bases and J 2 bases; nucleotides not matched to a gene: 1. As DNA, the CDR3 is TGTGCCAGCAGTGCGGGACAGAACTATGGCTACACCTTC. As protein: CASSAGQNYGYTF.

This chain uses TRBV7-8 with TRBJ2-7; D ambiguous. V was pared by 3 bases and J by 0 bases, with 6 bases between. CDR3 length: 13 residues. Germline V gives CDR1 SGHVS, CDR2 FQNEAQ. In DNA, the CDR3 is TGTGCCAGCAGCTTTCAGGTCTCCTACGAGCAGTACTTC. Amino acids: CASSFQVSYEQYF.

The chain is built from TRBV2 and TRBJ2-3; 9 bases are a match to TRBD1. V was pared by 7 bases and J by 1 base, with 6 bases of the junction left unmatched. Germline V lookup: CDR1 SNHLY, CDR2 FYNNEI. CDR3 length: 15 residues. Written as DNA, the CDR3 is TGTGCCAGCACCCCCCGGGACAGGGGCACAGATACGCAGTATTTT. Its translation is CASTPRDRGTDTQYF. Drawing the rest from reference TRBV2 and TRBJ2-3, the complete variable domain is EPEVTQTPSHQVTQMGQEVILRCVPISNHLYFYWYRQILGQKVEFLVSFYNNEISEKSEIFDDQFSVERPDGSNFTLKIRSTKLEDSAMYFCASTPRDRGTDTQYFGPGTRLTVL.

The chain combines TRBV5-4 with TRBJ2-2, with 7 bases that match TRBD1. Trimming at V came to 4 bases and at J to 5 bases, leaving 2 bases not matched to a gene. This CDR3 is 13 amino acids long. Germline lookup yields CDR1 SGHNT and CDR2 YYREEE (reference sequence). The CDR3 DNA sequence: TGTGCCAGCAGCAGGACAGGAACCGGGGAGCTGTTTTTT. This sequence encodes CASSRTGTGELFF.

The rearrangement links TRBV9 to TRBJ1-2; D remains ambiguous. Per germline, CDR1 SGDLS and CDR2 YYNGEE. This CDR3 spans 12 amino acids. Between the trimmed V and J ends, which lost 5 bases and 6 bases, there was a span of 11 bases. The CDR3 DNA reads as TGTGCCAGCAGTCGAGGGTCGAATGGCTACACCTTC. This translates into CASSRGSNGYTF.

The sample holds one count of this clone. This chain connects TRBV4-2 to TRBJ2-5, with D possibly TRBD2 on 6 matching bases. V lost 0 bases and J lost 5, with 10 bases in between. CDR1 and CDR2 (germline): LGHNA, YNFKEQ. The CDR3 runs to 14 residues. Here the CDR3 reads CASSQDGGRETQYF. CDR3 nucleotides: TGTGCCAGCAGCCAAGACGGGGGAAGGGAGACCCAGTACTTC.

The rearrangement uses TRBV30 and TRBJ1-6; no reliable D call. CDR3 length equals 14 residues. Germline-derived CDR1 and CDR2 are GTSNPN and SVGIG (reference sequence). V was shortened by 3 bases and J by 7 bases, with 13 bases between the two germline ends. The CDR3 reads CAWSGSTGNSPLHF. The DNA of the CDR3 is TGTGCCTGGAGCGGATCTACGGGGAATTCACCCCTCCACTTT.

This clone was picked up one time. The chain employs TRBV13 and TRBJ1-1, with 10 bases that match TRBD1. Germline trimming cut 9 bases from V and 5 bases from J; bases unmatched to any gene: 9. The CDR3 is 14 amino acids. Germline V gene data show CDR1 as PRHDT and CDR2 as FYEKMQ (reference sequence). The CDR3 DNA follows: TGTGCCAGTGTGCTGGACAGGGGGAAGACTGAAGCTTTCTTT. This translates into CASVLDRGKTEAFF.